This is a list of T cell receptor beta chains from one sample in a study of blood T cell repertoires in COVID-19. This table comes from immunoSEQ multiplex PCR, and its TCRdb copy is limited to in-frame clones, with some not included. The sample has some 48,000 clones, roughly nine tenths seen once. The sequencing sample was made of peripheral blood. The source is an older man with acute or convalescent COVID-19. Each CDR3 is given with its conserved first and last residue. D genes are given only for firm matches. Expanded clones get a size class; other rows say once, few or many, or leave the size out.

size	V	J	D	DNA	CDR3
.	TRBV5-8	TRBJ1-5	.	TGTGCCAGCACACAACAGGTTCAGCCCCAGCATTTT	CASTQQVQPQHF
.	TRBV30	TRBJ2-3	TRBD2	TGTGCCTGGAGTGTACCTAGCGGTCTAACAGATACGCAGTATTTT	CAWSVPSGLTDTQYF
.	TRBV4-3	TRBJ2-7	TRBD1	TGCGCCAGCAGCCAAGACAGGGGGCTATACGAGCAGTACTTC	CASSQDRGLYEQYF
.	TRBV7-9	TRBJ2-7	.	TGTGCCAGCAGTGACAGGACTTCCTACGAGCAGTACTTC	CASSDRTSYEQYF
.	TRBV3-1/TRBV3-2	TRBJ1-2	TRBD1	TGTGCCAGCAGAGGACAGGGCGAGTATGGCTACACCTTC	CASRGQGEYGYTF
once	TRBV9	TRBJ1-2	.	TGTGCCAGCAGCGTAGAGGAGGCAGATGGCTACACCTTC	CASSVEEADGYTF
.	TRBV18	TRBJ1-2	.	TGTGCCAGCTCACCACCCTACCCGTGGGTCAGGGACTCCTATGGCTACACCTTC	CASSPPYPWVRDSYGYTF
.	TRBV30	TRBJ1-6	.	TGTGCCTGGAAGGGAGCGAGCTCCTATAATTCACCCCTCCACTTT	CAWKGASSYNSPLHF
.	TRBV7-3	TRBJ2-2	TRBD1	TGTGCCAGCCAGGGGGCGCAAAGCGGGGAGCTGTTTTTT	CASQGAQSGELFF
.	TRBV4-1	TRBJ1-4	.	TGCGCCAGCAGCGAGACAGTTACTAATGAAAAACTGTTTTTT	CASSETVTNEKLFF
.	TRBV6-5	TRBJ1-6	TRBD1	TGTGCCAGCAGTTACTCGGACAGGGTCAATTCACCCCTCCACTTT	CASSYSDRVNSPLHF
.	TRBV24-1	TRBJ1-2	TRBD1	TGTGCCACCAGTGATCCCGGGACAGCCTATGGCTACACCTTC	CATSDPGTAYGYTF
once	TRBV7-3	TRBJ1-5	TRBD1	TGTGCCAGCAGTTTTCTCACTCGGACAGGTTTATCTCCCCAGCATTTT	CASSFLTRTGLSPQHF
.	TRBV18	TRBJ1-1	.	TGTGCCAGCTCACCACCAACAAGCCAGCGGACTGAAGCTTTCTTT	CASSPPTSQRTEAFF
.	TRBV21-1	TRBJ1-2	.	TGTGCCAGCATACGGACAGGGTGTGTTCATGGCTACACCTTC	CASIRTGCVHGYTF
.	TRBV4-1	TRBJ1-5	TRBD1	TGCGCCAGCAGCAAGTTAGGGGGGACAGGTAATCAGCCCCAGCATTTT	CASSKLGGTGNQPQHF
.	TRBV7-2	TRBJ2-7	TRBD2	TGTGCCAGCAGCTTAAGGGCGGGGGGGAACTACGAGCAGTACTTC	CASSLRAGGNYEQYF
.	TRBV7-3	TRBJ2-3	TRBD2	TGTGCCAGCAGCCCTACTAGCGGGGTGACAGATACGCAGTATTTT	CASSPTSGVTDTQYF
once	TRBV25-1	TRBJ1-4	TRBD1	TGTGCCAGCAGTGAATTCCAGGGGGATAATGAAAAACTGTTTTTT	CASSEFQGDNEKLFF
.	TRBV5-5	TRBJ2-7	.	TGTGCCAGCAGCATAGGGGAAGACCTCACCTACGAGCAGTACTTC	CASSIGEDLTYEQYF
.	TRBV4-1	TRBJ1-2	.	TGCGCCAGCAGCCCCGTCGGGGGGGACTATGTTAATGGCTACACCTTC	CASSPVGGDYVNGYTF
.	TRBV5-1	TRBJ2-3	.	TGCGCCAGCAGCTTGGGACGGGATAGCACAGATACGCAGTATTTT	CASSLGRDSTDTQYF
.	TRBV7-9	TRBJ2-1	.	TGTGCCAGCAGCTTATGGGGCCAGATCTCCTACAATGAGCAGTTCTTC	CASSLWGQISYNEQFF
.	TRBV19	TRBJ1-2	TRBD1	TGTGCCAGTAGTATTCAAGGGGGCCATGGCTACACCTTC	CASSIQGGHGYTF
once	TRBV7-2	TRBJ2-2	TRBD1	TGTGCCAGCAGCTTAGATTCGGGGACAGGGGCCGGGGAGCTGTTTTTT	CASSLDSGTGAGELFF
once	TRBV6-5	TRBJ2-3	TRBD2	TGTGCCAGCAGTTATCGGACTAGCGGGGCTACAGATACGCAGTATTTT	CASSYRTSGATDTQYF
once	TRBV7-2	TRBJ2-2	.	TGTGCCAGCAGCTTAGTAGGACAGCTGAACACCGGGGAGCTGTTTTTT	CASSLVGQLNTGELFF
.	TRBV7-9	TRBJ1-5	.	TGTGCCAGCAGCTTACAAGACATGGCCCAGCATTTT	CASSLQDMAQHF
.	TRBV15	TRBJ2-5	.	TGTGCCACCAGCAGAGGCGGGGAAGAGACCCAGTACTTC	CATSRGGEETQYF
.	TRBV6-5	TRBJ2-7	TRBD1	TGTGCCAGCAGTTACTCACAGGGGGCGCGTGAGCAGTACTTC	CASSYSQGAREQYF
few	TRBV5-4	TRBJ1-2	.	TGTGCCAGCAGCTCGGGGGGCGGGGATCGGTATGGCTACACCTTC	CASSSGGGDRYGYTF
few	TRBV9	TRBJ1-3	.	TGTGCCAGCAGCGACGGTTTGCTCCTAAGAGGAGGCACCATATATTTT	CASSDGLLLRGGTIYF
.	TRBV6-6	TRBJ2-3	TRBD1	TGTGCCAGCAGTTACCAAACAGGGGCCGCAACAGATACGCAGTATTTT	CASSYQTGAATDTQYF
few	TRBV29-1	TRBJ1-1	.	TGCAGCGTTCCTGGGTACAGGGAGAGTTTAAACACTGAAGCTTTCTTT	CSVPGYRESLNTEAFF
.	TRBV21-1	TRBJ2-1	.	TGTGCCAGCCCTAGACAGGAACACAATGAGCAGTTCTTC	CASPRQEHNEQFF
.	TRBV28	TRBJ1-1	TRBD1	TGTGCCAGCACACAGGGGAAGGCTGAAGCTTTCTTT	CASTQGKAEAFF
once	TRBV7-6	TRBJ2-6	TRBD1	TGTGCCAGCAGCCCCGGGACAGGGGCCTCTGGGGCCAACGTCCTGACTTTC	CASSPGTGASGANVLTF